This T cell receptor (beta chain) was recorded in a study of blood T cell repertoires in COVID-19. Study details: Acute and convalescent COVID-19 samples came from the United States, Italy and Spain. The cDNA or gDNA used as material had been derived from T cells, B-cell-depleted T cells, or PBMCs.

Trimming took 6 bases from V and 0 from J, leaving 12 bases between them. Germline V gene data show CDR1 as MNHNY and CDR2 as SVGAGI (reference sequence). The CDR3 is 16 amino acids. Source study methods: Scientists estimated how many nucleated cells there were by amplifying reference gene primers. TCRdb's table, derived via immunoSEQ multiplex PCR, lists solely in-frame clones and lacks some. V, J and clone size reflect that table, while D and trimming were determined from the DNA. The top ten hold 7.5% to 9.5% of the sample, which has 200,000 to 250,000 clones, about 81% seen once. Seattle patients were enrolled while actively infected and followed longitudinally.

The material sequenced was peripheral blood. V gene TRBV6-6 combines with J gene TRBJ2-6, with a tentative D call TRBD2 (6 bases). The TCR comes from a woman older than 75 with COVID-19, enrolled during active disease. The CDR3 DNA is TGTGCCAGCAGACAACGGGGACTCTCTGGGGCCAACGTCCTGACTTTC. Encoded protein: CASRQRGLSGANVLTF.